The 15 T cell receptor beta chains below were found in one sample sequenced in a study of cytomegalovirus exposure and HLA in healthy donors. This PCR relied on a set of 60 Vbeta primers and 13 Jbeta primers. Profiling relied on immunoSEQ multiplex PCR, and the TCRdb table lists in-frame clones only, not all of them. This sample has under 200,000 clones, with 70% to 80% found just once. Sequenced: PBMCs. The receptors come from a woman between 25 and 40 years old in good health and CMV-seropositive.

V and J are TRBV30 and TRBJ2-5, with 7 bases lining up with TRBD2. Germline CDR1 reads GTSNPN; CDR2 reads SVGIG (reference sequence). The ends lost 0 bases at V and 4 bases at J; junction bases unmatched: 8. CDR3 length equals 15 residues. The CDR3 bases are TGTGCCTGGAGTGTTGGCGGGAGAGTCAGAGAGACCCAGTACTTC. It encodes CAWSVGGRVRETQYF.

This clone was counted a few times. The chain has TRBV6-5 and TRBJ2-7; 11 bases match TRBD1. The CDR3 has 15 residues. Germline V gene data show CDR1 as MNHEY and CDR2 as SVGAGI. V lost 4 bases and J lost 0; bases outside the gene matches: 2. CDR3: CASSSGTGGSYEQYF. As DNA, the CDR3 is TGTGCCAGCAGTTCCGGGACAGGGGGCTCCTACGAGCAGTACTTC.

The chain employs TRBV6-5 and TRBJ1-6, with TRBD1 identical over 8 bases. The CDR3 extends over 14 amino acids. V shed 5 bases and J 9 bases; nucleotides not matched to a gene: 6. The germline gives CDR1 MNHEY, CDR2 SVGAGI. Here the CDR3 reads CASSKDRGFSPLHF. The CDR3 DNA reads TGTGCCAGCAGTAAAGACAGGGGCTTTTCACCCCTCCACTTT.

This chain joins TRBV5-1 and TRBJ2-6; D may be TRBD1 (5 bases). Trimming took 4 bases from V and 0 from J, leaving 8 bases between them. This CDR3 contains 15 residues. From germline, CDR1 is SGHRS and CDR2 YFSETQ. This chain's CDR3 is CASSPTVSGANVLTF. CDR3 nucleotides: TGCGCCAGCAGCCCGACAGTCTCTGGGGCCAACGTCCTGACTTTC.

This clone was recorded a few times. The CDR3 here is CASSLGADGRGGETQYF. In nucleotides, the CDR3 is TGTGCCAGCAGCTTGGGGGCGGATGGCAGGGGCGGAGAGACCCAGTACTTC. The rearrangement links TRBV5-4 to TRBJ2-5, with D tentatively TRBD1 (6 bases). With 0 bases removed from V and 4 bases from J, the gap between germline ends came to 19 bases. Germline V gene data show CDR1 as SGHNT and CDR2 as YYREEE (reference sequence). This CDR3 contains 17 residues.

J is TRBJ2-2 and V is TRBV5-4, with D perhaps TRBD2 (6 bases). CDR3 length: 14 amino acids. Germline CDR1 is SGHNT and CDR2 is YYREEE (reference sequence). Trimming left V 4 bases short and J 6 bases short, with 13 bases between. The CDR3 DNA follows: TGTGCCAGCAGCGTACACTCGGGAGCCGGGGAGCTGTTTTTT. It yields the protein CASSVHSGAGELFF.

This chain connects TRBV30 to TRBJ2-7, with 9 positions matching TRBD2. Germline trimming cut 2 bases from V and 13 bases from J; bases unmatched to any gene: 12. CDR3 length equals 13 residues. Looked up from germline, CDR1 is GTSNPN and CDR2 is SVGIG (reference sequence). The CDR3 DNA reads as TGTGCCTGGAGTCCCGGGGTAGCGGGAGAGTCTTACTTC. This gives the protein CAWSPGVAGESYF.

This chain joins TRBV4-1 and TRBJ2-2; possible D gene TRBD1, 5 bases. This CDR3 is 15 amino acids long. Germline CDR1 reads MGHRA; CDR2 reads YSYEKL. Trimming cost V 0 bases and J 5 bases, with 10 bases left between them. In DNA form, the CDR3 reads TGCGCCAGCAGCCAAGAGGGGCAACTGACCGGGGAGCTGTTTTTT. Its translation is CASSQEGQLTGELFF.

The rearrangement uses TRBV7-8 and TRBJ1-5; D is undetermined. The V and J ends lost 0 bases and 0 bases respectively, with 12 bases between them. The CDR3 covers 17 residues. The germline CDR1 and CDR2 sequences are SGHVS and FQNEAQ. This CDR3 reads CASSLAGSDYSNQPQHF. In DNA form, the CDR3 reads TGTGCCAGCAGCTTAGCGGGGTCAGACTATAGCAATCAGCCCCAGCATTTT.

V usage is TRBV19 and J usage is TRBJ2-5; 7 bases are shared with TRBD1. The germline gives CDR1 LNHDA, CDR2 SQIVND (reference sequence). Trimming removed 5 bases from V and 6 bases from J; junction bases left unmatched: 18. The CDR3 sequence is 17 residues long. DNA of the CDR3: TGTGCCAGTAGTGGCGAAGTGGGACAGACCCTCGGACAGACCCAGTACTTC. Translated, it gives CASSGEVGQTLGQTQYF.

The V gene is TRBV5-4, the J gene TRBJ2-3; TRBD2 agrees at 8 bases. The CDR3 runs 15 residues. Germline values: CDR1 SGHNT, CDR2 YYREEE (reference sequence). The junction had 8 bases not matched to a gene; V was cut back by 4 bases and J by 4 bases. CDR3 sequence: CASSPGGGWADTQYF. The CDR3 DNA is TGTGCCAGCAGCCCCGGGGGGGGTTGGGCAGATACGCAGTATTTT.

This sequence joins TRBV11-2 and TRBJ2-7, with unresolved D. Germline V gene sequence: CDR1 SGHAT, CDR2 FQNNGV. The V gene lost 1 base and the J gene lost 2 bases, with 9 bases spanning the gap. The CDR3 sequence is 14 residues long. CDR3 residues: CASSLADFPYEQYF. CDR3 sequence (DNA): TGTGCCAGCAGCTTAGCTGACTTCCCCTACGAGCAGTACTTC.

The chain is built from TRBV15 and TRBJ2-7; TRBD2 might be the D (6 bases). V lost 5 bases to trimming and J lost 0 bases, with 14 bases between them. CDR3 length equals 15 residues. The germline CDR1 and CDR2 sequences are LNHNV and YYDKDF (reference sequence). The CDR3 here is CATSALAGTSYEQYF. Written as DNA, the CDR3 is TGTGCCACCAGCGCACTAGCCGGGACCTCCTACGAGCAGTACTTC.

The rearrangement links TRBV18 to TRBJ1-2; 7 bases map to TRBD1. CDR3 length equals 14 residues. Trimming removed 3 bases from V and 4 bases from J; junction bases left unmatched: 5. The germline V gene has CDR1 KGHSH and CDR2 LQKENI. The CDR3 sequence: CASSPRGQIYGYTF. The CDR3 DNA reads TGTGCCAGCTCACCTAGGGGACAGATCTATGGCTACACCTTC.

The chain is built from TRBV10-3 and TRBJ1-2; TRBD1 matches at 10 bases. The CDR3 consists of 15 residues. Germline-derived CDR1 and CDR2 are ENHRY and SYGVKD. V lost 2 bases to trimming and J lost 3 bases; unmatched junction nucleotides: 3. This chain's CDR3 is CAISERGTGDYGYTF. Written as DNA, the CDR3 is TGTGCCATCAGTGAGAGGGGGACAGGGGACTATGGCTACACCTTC.